The 22 T cell receptor beta chains listed next were all sequenced from one sample in a study of blood T cell repertoires in COVID-19. Measured with immunoSEQ multiplex PCR; TCRdb has only the in-frame clones, and not every one. The sample lists under 200,000 clones; 70% to 90% were seen once. Sample: peripheral blood. Every receptor here comes from a woman in her 70s with acute or convalescent COVID-19.

The chain uses TRBV6-2 or TRBV6-3 and TRBJ2-7, with D possibly being TRBD2 (5 bases). Germline assignment: CDR1 MNHEY and CDR2 SVGEGT. Between the trimmed V and J ends, which lost 6 bases and 2 bases, there was a span of 14 bases. CDR3 length equals 14 residues. The CDR3 DNA sequence: TGTGCCAGCAGCCACCGGACTGTCCCCTACGAGCAGTACTTC. Its protein product is CASSHRTVPYEQYF.

The rearrangement links TRBV5-1 to TRBJ2-5; 8 bases align to TRBD1. The CDR3 is 15 residues long. From germline, CDR1 is SGHRS and CDR2 YFSETQ. V was clipped by 3 bases and J by 2 bases; unmatched bases: 6. CDR3 sequence reads: CASSWGDRRQETQYF. DNA for the CDR3: TGCGCCAGCAGCTGGGGGGACAGGAGGCAAGAGACCCAGTACTTC. Based on the CDR3 plus reference TRBV5-1 and TRBJ2-5, the full variable domain is KAGVTQTPRYLIKTRGQQVTLSCSPISGHRSVSWYQQTPGQGLQFLFEYFSETQRNKGNFPGRFSGRQFSNSRSEMNVSTLELGDSALYLCASSWGDRRQETQYFGPGTRLLVL.

The chain uses TRBV19 and TRBJ2-1, with D perhaps TRBD1 (5 bases). The V gene lost 5 bases and the J gene lost 2 bases, with 16 bases spanning the gap. The CDR3 runs 16 residues. Germline V gives CDR1 LNHDA, CDR2 SQIVND (reference sequence). The CDR3 reads CASSPPPGNPYNEQFF. In DNA form, the CDR3 reads TGTGCCAGTAGTCCCCCCCCAGGGAACCCCTACAATGAGCAGTTCTTC.

The genes are TRBV18 and TRBJ2-3; TRBD2 agrees at 8 bases. Germline-derived CDR1 and CDR2 are KGHSH and LQKENI. The length of the CDR3 is 18 residues. V shed 5 bases and J 5 bases; nucleotides not matched to a gene: 18. The CDR3 coding sequence is TGTGCCAGCTCAACCTTGGCGGCGGGAGGTCAGCGTCAAGATACGCAGTATTTT. Encoded protein: CASSTLAAGGQRQDTQYF.

This clone came up once. The chain couples TRBV7-2 to TRBJ1-2, with D possibly being TRBD1 (6 bases). The CDR3 is 17 amino acids. CDR1 and CDR2 from the germline V gene are SGHTA and FQGNSA. Trimming left V 5 bases short and J 5 bases short, with 24 bases between. CDR3 residues: CASSPGQGRRIAYGYTF. CDR3 in DNA: TGTGCCAGCAGCCCCGGCCAGGGGCGGAGGATCGCTTATGGCTACACCTTC.

This sequence joins TRBV6-4 and TRBJ2-7, with 12 nucleotides matching TRBD1. The V gene end was trimmed by 0 bases and the J gene end by 1 base; junction bases not matched to a gene: 16. There are 21 residues in the CDR3. The germline V gene has CDR1 MRHNA and CDR2 SNTAGT. The CDR3 spells CASSDSKGGTGGNLVSYEQYF. For the CDR3, the DNA is TGTGCCAGCAGTGACTCGAAGGGGGGGACAGGGGGCAATTTAGTATCCTACGAGCAGTACTTC.

The chain couples TRBV5-1 to TRBJ2-2; no firm D call. This CDR3 has 15 residues. CDR1 and CDR2 from the germline V gene are SGHRS and YFSETQ. Between the trimmed V and J ends, which lost 4 bases and 1 base, there was a span of 11 bases. The CDR3 DNA reads TGCGCCAGCAGCGGTGACACGGTGAACACCGGGGAGCTGTTTTTT. Encoded protein: CASSGDTVNTGELFF.

The V call is TRBV29-1, the J call TRBJ1-6, with a tentative D call TRBD1 (5 bases). The germline V gene encodes CDR1 SQVTM and CDR2 ANQGSEA. Trimming shortened V by 4 bases and J by 9 bases, and 13 bases separated the two germline ends. This CDR3 comprises 13 residues. The CDR3 DNA sequence: TGCAGCGTTGCCCTCAGGAGGGGTTCACCCCTCCACTTT. This gives the protein CSVALRRGSPLHF.

The chain recombines TRBV3-1 (or the pseudogene TRBV3-2) with TRBJ2-3, with TRBD2 as a possible D gene (6 bases). Germline V CDR1 and CDR2: LGHDT, YNNKEL (reference sequence). The CDR3 length is 13 residues. Trimming cost V 7 bases and J 5 bases, with 13 bases left between them. The CDR3 here is CASTRGGVDTQYF. CDR3 DNA sequence: TGTGCCAGCACTCGAGGAGGGGTAGATACGCAGTATTTT.

The chain recombines TRBV6-2 or TRBV6-3 with TRBJ1-2; 9 bases align to TRBD1. The junction had 6 bases not matched to a gene; V was cut back by 1 base and J by 3 bases. This CDR3 comprises 16 residues. Germline lookup yields CDR1 MNHEY and CDR2 SVGEGT. For the CDR3, the DNA is TGTGCCAGCAGTTACTTACAGGGGGCCGTCGACTATGGCTACACCTTC. This translates into CASSYLQGAVDYGYTF.

V and J are TRBV7-2 and TRBJ1-1; D gene uncertain. CDR1 and CDR2 from the germline V gene are SGHTA and FQGNSA. This CDR3 is 14 amino acids long. V was shortened by 5 bases and J by 4 bases, with 14 bases between the two germline ends. CDR3 region: CASSVAGVGTEAFF. The CDR3 DNA reads as TGTGCCAGCAGCGTGGCCGGGGTGGGCACTGAAGCTTTCTTT.

The genes are TRBV6-4 and TRBJ2-1; TRBD1 matches 9 bases. This CDR3 is 15 amino acids long. Germline CDR1 is MRHNA and CDR2 is SNTAGT. With V trimmed by 3 bases and J by 7 bases, 7 bases remained unmatched. This CDR3 reads CASSEPGQGKNEQFF. For the CDR3, the DNA is TGTGCCAGCAGTGAACCGGGACAGGGAAAAAATGAGCAGTTCTTC.

CDR3 coding DNA: TGCGCCAGCAGGGGACTAGCCCCTTCCTACGAGCAGTACTTC. Amino acids: CASRGLAPSYEQYF. V gene TRBV5-1 combines with J gene TRBJ2-7; 9 bases map to TRBD2. V was clipped by 5 bases and J by 1 base; unmatched bases: 4. Germline values: CDR1 SGHRS, CDR2 YFSETQ. The CDR3 is made up of 14 amino acids. Combining the CDR3 with reference TRBV5-1 and TRBJ2-7 gives the whole variable domain KAGVTQTPRYLIKTRGQQVTLSCSPISGHRSVSWYQQTPGQGLQFLFEYFSETQRNKGNFPGRFSGRQFSNSRSEMNVSTLELGDSALYLCASRGLAPSYEQYFGPGTRLTVT.

The chain links TRBV5-1 to TRBJ2-1; 7 bases are a match to TRBD1. The V segment lost 4 bases and the J segment 2 bases; nucleotides outside the gene matches: 3. CDR1 and CDR2 (germline): SGHRS, YFSETQ. The CDR3 length is 14 residues. The CDR3 loop reads CASSEQGTYNEQFF. CDR3 sequence (DNA): TGCGCCAGCAGCGAACAGGGGACCTACAATGAGCAGTTCTTC.

The genes are TRBV10-3 and TRBJ2-7, with TRBD1 matching over 8 bases. The CDR3 sequence is 14 residues long. Looked up from germline, CDR1 is ENHRY and CDR2 is SYGVKD. V was pared by 5 bases and J by 4 bases, with 7 bases of the junction left unmatched. In nucleotides, the CDR3 is TGTGCCATCAGTAGATCGACAGGGGAATACGAGCAGTACTTC. Its translation is CAISRSTGEYEQYF.

V and J are TRBV10-3 and TRBJ1-5; D is ambiguous. Trimming removed 3 bases at V and 4 bases at J, with 13 bases between. CDR1 is ENHRY and CDR2 is SYGVKD in the germline V gene. This CDR3 is built from 15 residues. In nucleotides, the CDR3 is TGTGCCATCAGTGAATCAAGGGAGGGTAATCAGCCCCAGCATTTT. Translated: CAISESREGNQPQHF.

This clone was seen a single time. The CDR3 spells CASRGGQETQYF. DNA of the CDR3: TGTGCCAGCCGGGGGGGACAAGAGACCCAGTACTTC. V and J are TRBV11-2 and TRBJ2-5, with 8 bases identical to TRBD2. The junction had 1 base not matched to a gene; V was cut back by 8 bases and J by 2 bases. The CDR3 has 12 residues. Germline V CDR1 and CDR2: SGHAT, FQNNGV. Drawing the rest from reference TRBV11-2 and TRBJ2-5, the complete variable domain is EAGVAQSPRYKIIEKRQSVAFWCNPISGHATLYWYQQILGQGPKLLIQFQNNGVVDDSQLPKDRFSAERLKGVDSTLKIQPAKLEDSAVYLCASRGGQETQYFGPGTRLLVL.

The chain uses TRBV7-9 and TRBJ1-6, with D possibly matching TRBD1 (5 bases). Looked up from germline, CDR1 is SEHNR and CDR2 is FQNEAQ (reference sequence). V lost 2 bases and J 7 bases, leaving 9 bases between the germline ends. The CDR3 is made up of 14 amino acids. The chain's CDR3 is CASSLMTANSPLHF. The DNA for the CDR3 is TGTGCCAGCAGCTTAATGACAGCCAATTCACCCCTCCACTTT.

In its sample, this clone was seen once. The chain has TRBV28 and TRBJ1-1, with D unclear. V gave up 6 bases and J gave up 1 base, with 9 bases separating them. This CDR3 contains 13 residues. Germline V lookup: CDR1 MDHEN, CDR2 SYDVKM. CDR3: CASSSPGNTEAFF. In DNA form, the CDR3 reads TGTGCCAGCAGCTCGCCAGGGAACACTGAAGCTTTCTTT.

The chain links TRBV3-1 (or the pseudogene TRBV3-2) to TRBJ2-3, with TRBD2 matching 10 bases. Trimming at V came to 1 base and at J to 5 bases, leaving 6 bases not matched to a gene. The CDR3 loop spans 16 amino acids. The germline CDR1 and CDR2 sequences are LGHDT and YNNKEL (reference sequence). In DNA form, the CDR3 reads TGTGCCAGCAGCCAAGTTGGCCTAGCGGGAGTAGATACGCAGTATTTT. This sequence encodes CASSQVGLAGVDTQYF.

V usage is TRBV14 and J usage is TRBJ1-1; no reliable D call. Germline values: CDR1 SGHDN, CDR2 FVKESK. The CDR3 sequence is 14 residues long. Trimming pared 0 bases from V and 1 base from J, leaving 6 bases between. CDR3 region: CASSQEAENTEAFF. CDR3 DNA sequence: TGTGCCAGCAGCCAAGAAGCGGAGAACACTGAAGCTTTCTTT.

The rearrangement links TRBV19 to TRBJ2-1, with D uncertain. V was shortened by 3 bases and J by 5 bases, with 14 bases between the two germline ends. Germline-derived CDR1 and CDR2 are LNHDA and SQIVND (reference sequence). CDR3 length: 15 amino acids. In DNA form, the CDR3 reads TGTGCCAGTAGTATCTGGTACGAACCGGACAATGAGCAGTTCTTC. Translating gives CASSIWYEPDNEQFF.